This TCR beta chain was sequenced for a study of T cell responses to AZD1222 COVID-19 vaccine. General observations from the study: Two AZD1222 administrations were followed by greater Spike-specific TCR breadth and depth. Of spike-specific TCRs, nearly half reportedly target regions left unmutated in variants. Spike was spanned by vaccine-associated CD4 TCRs, which were dominant at 160-218 and 743-854.

Trimming took 0 bases from V and 6 from J, leaving 8 bases between them. From germline, CDR1 is SQVTM and CDR2 ANQGSEA. CDR3 length equals 12 residues. This clone was observed once. The antigen remains unidentified. The data were produced by immunoSEQ multiplex PCR, yet TCRdb's version contains in-frame clones alone and is incomplete. The data contain more than 35,000 clones, 83% of them seen just once; the ten biggest clones take up approximately 52%. The sample in question was peripheral blood, obtained on day 0 of AZD1222 vaccination. This rearrangement joins TRBV29-1 to TRBJ1-1; a possible D gene is TRBD1 (6 bases). The receptor was isolated from an adult in good health. DNA for the CDR3: TGCAGCGTTGAAGAAGGGGGTCCTGAAGCTTTCTTT. Translation: CSVEEGGPEAFF.